The next 20 T cell receptor beta chains were all read from a single sample in a study of cytomegalovirus exposure and HLA in healthy donors. Both 60 Vbeta primers and 13 Jbeta primers went into the PCR. Using immunoSEQ multiplex PCR, the repertoire was profiled, and TCRdb retains in-frame clones only, with some absent. This sample has approximately 150,000 clones, with roughly four fifths found just once. Sequenced input: PBMCs. The receptor source for this set is a male donor in good health and CMV-seronegative.

The genes are TRBV5-4 and TRBJ2-7; D possibly corresponds to TRBD2 (6 bases). CDR3 length: 14 amino acids. The ends were cut back, 0 bases at V and 6 bases at J, with 13 bases in the middle. Per the germline V gene, CDR1 is SGHNT and CDR2 is YYREEE (reference sequence). The CDR3 DNA is TGTGCCAGCAGCTTGGCCCATATGGGGGGCGAGCAGTACTTC. This translates into CASSLAHMGGEQYF.

V is TRBV5-4 and J is TRBJ1-1; D is ambiguous. Germline CDR1 and CDR2: SGHNT and YYREEE (reference sequence). This CDR3 region has 13 residues. V lost 0 bases and J lost 1, with 4 bases in between. The CDR3, as DNA: TGTGCCAGCAGCTTGGACTGGAACACTGAAGCTTTCTTT. Protein sequence: CASSLDWNTEAFF.

The sample holds a few counts of this clone. The rearrangement joins TRBV7-2 to TRBJ2-3; 13 bases map to TRBD2. CDR1 is SGHTA and CDR2 is FQGNSA in the germline V gene. The V and J ends lost 4 bases and 4 bases, in that order; junction bases with no gene match: 2. The CDR3 spans 15 residues. The CDR3 DNA is TGTGCCAGCAGCTCACTAGCGGGAGGGGCAGATACGCAGTATTTT. Residues: CASSSLAGGADTQYF.

The V call is TRBV5-1, the J call TRBJ1-1; D possibly corresponds to TRBD1 (6 bases). The CDR3 has 15 residues. Germline V gene lookup returns CDR1 SGHRS and CDR2 YFSETQ. V dropped 6 bases and J dropped 1 base, with 16 bases sitting between them. The CDR3 DNA is TGCGCCAGCACGGAGCAGGGGATGGGGAACACTGAAGCTTTCTTT. Protein: CASTEQGMGNTEAFF.

This chain connects TRBV7-3 to TRBJ1-5; D is perhaps TRBD1 (6 bases). V was trimmed by 2 bases and J by 6 bases, leaving 14 bases between them. CDR1 SGHTA and CDR2 FQGTGA come from the germline V gene. The CDR3 extends over 15 amino acids. The CDR3 region is CASSLDPGVGQPQHF. CDR3 nucleotide sequence: TGTGCCAGCAGCTTAGATCCAGGGGTGGGTCAGCCCCAGCATTTT.

The chain is built from TRBV10-3 and TRBJ2-1; 9 bases match TRBD2. CDR1 and CDR2 from the germline V gene are ENHRY and SYGVKD. The trim removed 10 bases at V and 8 bases at J, leaving 12 bases unmatched. The CDR3 covers 14 residues. The CDR3 bases are TGTGCCACCGGACTAGCGCAAAGGGGTCATGAGCAGTTCTTC. Translating it yields CATGLAQRGHEQFF.

The J gene is TRBJ2-1, the V gene TRBV5-1, with 7 positions matching TRBD1. V lost 0 bases, J lost 3 bases, and 3 bases stayed unmatched. Germline lookup yields CDR1 SGHRS and CDR2 YFSETQ. This CDR3 is built from 15 residues. The CDR3 is CASSLEQGFYNEQFF. The CDR3 DNA follows: TGCGCCAGCAGCTTGGAACAGGGGTTCTACAATGAGCAGTTCTTC. The whole variable domain, filled in from reference TRBV5-1 and TRBJ2-1, reads KAGVTQTPRYLIKTRGQQVTLSCSPISGHRSVSWYQQTPGQGLQFLFEYFSETQRNKGNFPGRFSGRQFSNSRSEMNVSTLELGDSALYLCASSLEQGFYNEQFFGPGTRLTVL.

The chain joins TRBV4-2 to TRBJ2-3, with TRBD2 matching 12 bases. The germline gives CDR1 LGHNA, CDR2 YNFKEQ. This CDR3 is built from 19 residues. V lost 0 bases to trimming and J lost 5 bases; unmatched junction nucleotides: 12. CDR3 region: CASSQDSIRASGRVDTQYF. The CDR3 coding sequence is TGTGCCAGCAGCCAAGATTCCATCAGGGCTAGCGGGAGGGTAGATACGCAGTATTTT.

The chain recombines TRBV5-1 with TRBJ2-5, with D possibly matching TRBD1 (6 bases). The CDR3 is made up of 14 amino acids. CDR1 and CDR2 (germline): SGHRS, YFSETQ. The V and J ends lost 0 bases and 3 bases respectively, with 9 bases between them. This CDR3 reads CASSLVGAKETQYF. CDR3 DNA sequence: TGCGCCAGCAGCTTGGTGGGGGCAAAAGAGACCCAGTACTTC.

The V call is TRBV10-3, the J call TRBJ2-5, with D tentatively TRBD2 (6 bases). CDR1 is ENHRY and CDR2 is SYGVKD in the germline V gene. The CDR3 spans 14 residues. The CDR3 nucleotides are TGTGCTACCCGGCTAAGCGGGCTACAAGAGACCCAGTACTTC. It yields the protein CATRLSGLQETQYF.

V is TRBV5-5 and J is TRBJ2-7; D not resolved. V was clipped by 1 base and J by 3 bases, with 20 bases between them. Germline V lookup: CDR1 SGHKS, CDR2 YYEKEE (reference sequence). CDR3 length: 17 amino acids. The CDR3 spells CASSLYSGVRGVYEQYF. The CDR3 region has the DNA TGTGCCAGCAGCTTGTATTCCGGAGTAAGAGGTGTCTACGAGCAGTACTTC.

In regard to this clone: This CDR3 is also generated by other DNA sequences in the sample. V is TRBV9 and J is TRBJ2-3; D is unclear. The CDR3 is 13 amino acids. The ends were cut back, 2 bases at V and 3 bases at J, with 7 bases in the middle. Looked up from germline, CDR1 is SGDLS and CDR2 is YYNGEE. CDR3 residues: CASSVGGTDTQYF. For the CDR3, the DNA is TGTGCCAGCAGCGTCGGCGGAACAGATACGCAGTATTTT. Supplemented by reference TRBV9 and TRBJ2-3, the full variable domain reads DSGVTQTPKHLITATGQRVTLRCSPRSGDLSVYWYQQSLDQGLQFLIQYYNGEERAKGNILERFSAQQFPDLHSELNLSSLELGDSALYFCASSVGGTDTQYFGPGTRLTVL.

This clone came up once. CDR3 nucleotide sequence: TGCGCCAGCAGCGGAGATTCGGGGGGAAACACCATATATTTT. It translates to CASSGDSGGNTIYF. The chain employs TRBV5-1 and TRBJ1-3, with D uncertain. The CDR3 runs to 14 residues. V was clipped by 4 bases and J by 4 bases, with 12 bases between them. CDR1 SGHRS and CDR2 YFSETQ come from the germline V gene.

The V and J genes are TRBV11-2 and TRBJ2-7; D is possibly TRBD2 (6 bases). The CDR3 runs 15 residues. Trimming shortened V by 5 bases and J by 4 bases, and 18 bases separated the two germline ends. From germline, CDR1 is SGHAT and CDR2 FQNNGV. CDR3 sequence (DNA): TGTGCCAGCAGCGCCCGTAACGGGAGTTTGTACGAGCAGTACTTC. Translated: CASSARNGSLYEQYF.

The V and J genes are TRBV29-1 and TRBJ2-1, with D maybe TRBD2 (5 bases). Germline values: CDR1 SQVTM, CDR2 ANQGSEA. This CDR3 is 16 amino acids long. The germline V and J ends were trimmed by 1 base and 8 bases, with 21 bases remaining between them. The CDR3, as DNA: TGCAGCGTTGAAGGTATCATCGGTGGGAGAGAGCATGAGCAGTTCTTC. Its protein product is CSVEGIIGGREHEQFF.

The chain employs TRBV7-3 and TRBJ2-7, with 12 positions matching TRBD2. This CDR3 is 14 amino acids long. Germline V lookup: CDR1 SGHTA, CDR2 FQGTGA. V was pared by 5 bases and J by 6 bases, with 5 bases of the junction left unmatched. CDR3 DNA: TGTGCCAGCAGCCTAGCGGGAGGGCCGGGCGAGCAGTACTTC. Protein: CASSLAGGPGEQYF.

The V call is TRBV9, the J call TRBJ1-1, with D maybe TRBD1 (6 bases). Trimming removed 4 bases at V and 0 bases at J, with 16 bases between. The CDR3 consists of 16 residues. Germline V gene lookup returns CDR1 SGDLS and CDR2 YYNGEE. Here the CDR3 reads CASSPRTAFLNTEAFF. The CDR3 region has the DNA TGTGCCAGCAGCCCGCGGACAGCCTTCTTGAACACTGAAGCTTTCTTT.

The chain carries TRBV18 and TRBJ1-1; 7 nucleotides match TRBD1. Germline-derived CDR1 and CDR2 are KGHSH and LQKENI. This CDR3 region has 14 residues. J gave up 3 bases and V 3 bases, and 4 bases lay outside the gene matches. The CDR3 DNA sequence: TGTGCCAGCTCACCCGGGGACAGAGACACTGAAGCTTTCTTT. Translation gives CASSPGDRDTEAFF.

The chain is built from TRBV27 and TRBJ2-1; D remains unclear. The CDR3 has 18 amino acids. V lost 3 bases and J 0 bases, leaving 18 bases between the germline ends. The V gene's germline CDR1 is MNHEY and CDR2 SMNVEV (reference sequence). This CDR3 reads CASSLFLTPFSSYNEQFF. DNA for the CDR3: TGTGCCAGCAGTTTGTTCCTCACCCCCTTTAGCTCCTACAATGAGCAGTTCTTC.

The V and J genes are TRBV7-9 and TRBJ2-1; TRBD2 matches 14 bases. This CDR3 has 14 amino acids. Germline values: CDR1 SEHNR, CDR2 FQNEAQ (reference sequence). V dropped 0 bases and J dropped 13; count of bases not matched to a gene: 2. The CDR3 nucleotides are TGTGCCAGCAGCTTAGCGGGACTAGCGGGAGATCAGTTCTTC. It yields the protein CASSLAGLAGDQFF.